The 5 T cell receptor beta chains listed next were all sequenced from one sample in a study of identical twins. TCRdb independently ran MiXCR on the 5' RACE reads; one entry per CDR3 protein. The data contain hundreds of thousands of distinct CDR3 sequences, approximately 7% of them singletons. These sequences were also reported in another study, on yellow fever vaccine responses in identical twins.

Sequencing was carried out using memory (CD45RO+) T cells sorted from blood. The receptors come from a woman between 18 and 30 years old in good health.

This clonotype was seen ten or more times. The rearrangement uses TRBV4-1 and TRBJ2-2; TRBD2 matches at 9 bases. The germline V gene has CDR1 MGHRA and CDR2 YSYEKL. The J segment lost 4 bases and the V segment lost 2 bases, leaving 8 bases of the junction unmatched. The CDR3 spans 17 residues. The CDR3 here is CASSQLDLGLATGELFF. DNA of the CDR3: TGCGCCAGCAGCCAATTGGATCTGGGACTAGCCACCGGGGAGCTGTTTTTT.

This clonotype has ten or more counts. V is TRBV12-3 or TRBV12-4 and J is TRBJ1-2; D is unclear. The CDR3 has 13 residues. Trimming shortened V by 1 base and J by 3 bases, and 6 bases separated the two germline ends. The CDR3 DNA reads TGTGCCAGCAGTTTAGTTCCATACTATGGCTACACCTTC. It encodes CASSLVPYYGYTF.

This clonotype was counted at least ten times. V is TRBV6-5 and J is TRBJ2-7, with 13 bases lining up with TRBD2. V shed 2 bases and J 6 bases; nucleotides not matched to a gene: 7. The germline gives CDR1 MNHEY, CDR2 SVGAGI. This CDR3 has 16 amino acids. CDR3 sequence: CASSYKGLAGELEQYF. The CDR3 DNA follows: TGTGCCAGCAGTTACAAAGGACTAGCGGGAGAACTCGAGCAGTACTTC.

This clonotype turned up a few times. The rearrangement links TRBV6-2 or TRBV6-3 to TRBJ2-1; D is possibly TRBD2 (5 bases). The CDR3 consists of 14 residues. Germline CDR1 MNHEY, CDR2 SVGEGT. V lost 7 bases and J lost 2, with 12 bases in between. DNA of the CDR3: TGTGCCAGCACGAACGCGGGTACCTACAATGAGCAGTTCTTC. Its protein is CASTNAGTYNEQFF.

This clonotype was detected ten times or more. The rearrangement uses TRBV2 and TRBJ2-7, with D possibly matching TRBD2 (6 bases). The CDR3 totals 13 residues. Germline loops: CDR1 SNHLY, CDR2 FYNNEI. Trimming took off 5 bases at V and 0 bases at J, with 8 bases between the two ends. CDR3 sequence: CASSWTNSYEQYF. Here the CDR3 DNA reads TGTGCCAGCAGTTGGACTAACTCCTACGAGCAGTACTTC.